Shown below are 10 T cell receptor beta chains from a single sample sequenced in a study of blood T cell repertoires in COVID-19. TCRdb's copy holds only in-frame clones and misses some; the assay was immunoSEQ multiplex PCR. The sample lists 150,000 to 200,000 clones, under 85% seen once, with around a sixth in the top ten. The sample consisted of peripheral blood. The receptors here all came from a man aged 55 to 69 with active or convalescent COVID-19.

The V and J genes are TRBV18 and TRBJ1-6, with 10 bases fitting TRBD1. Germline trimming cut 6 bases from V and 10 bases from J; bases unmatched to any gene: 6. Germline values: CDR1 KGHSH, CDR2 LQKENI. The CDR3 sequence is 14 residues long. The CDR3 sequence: CASSLGTGESPLHF. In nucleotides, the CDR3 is TGTGCCAGCTCCCTCGGGACAGGGGAATCACCCCTCCACTTT.

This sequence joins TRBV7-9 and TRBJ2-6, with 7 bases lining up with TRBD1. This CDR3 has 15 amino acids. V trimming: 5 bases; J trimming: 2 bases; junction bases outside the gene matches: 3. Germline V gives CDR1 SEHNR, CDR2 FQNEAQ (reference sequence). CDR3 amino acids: CASSRGGAGANVLTF. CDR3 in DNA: TGTGCCAGCAGCCGAGGGGGCGCTGGGGCCAACGTCCTGACTTTC. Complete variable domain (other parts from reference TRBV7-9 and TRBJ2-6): DTGVSQNPRHKITKRGQNVTFRCDPISEHNRLYWYRQTLGQGPEFLTYFQNEAQLEKSRLLSDRFSAERPKGSFSTLEIQRTEQGDSAMYLCASSRGGAGANVLTFGAGSRLTVL.

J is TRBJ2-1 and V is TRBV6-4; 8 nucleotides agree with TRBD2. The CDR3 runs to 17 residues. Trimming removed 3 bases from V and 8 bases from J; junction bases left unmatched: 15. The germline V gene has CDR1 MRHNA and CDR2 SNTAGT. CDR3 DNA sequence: TGTGCCAGCAGTGAGGGCCTCCGATGGAAGCGGGGGCATGAGCAGTTCTTC. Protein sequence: CASSEGLRWKRGHEQFF.

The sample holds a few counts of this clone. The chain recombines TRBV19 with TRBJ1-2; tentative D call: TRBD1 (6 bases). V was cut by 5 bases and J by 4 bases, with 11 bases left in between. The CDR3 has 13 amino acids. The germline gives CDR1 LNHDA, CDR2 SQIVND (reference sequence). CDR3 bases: TGTGCCAGTAGTCAAACAGGGAGCTATGGCTACACCTTC. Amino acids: CASSQTGSYGYTF.

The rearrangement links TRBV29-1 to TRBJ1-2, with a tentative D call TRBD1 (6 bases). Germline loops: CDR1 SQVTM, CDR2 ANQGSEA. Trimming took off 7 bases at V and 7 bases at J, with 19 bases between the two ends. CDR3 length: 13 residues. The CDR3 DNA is TGCAGCGCCGCCCGACAGGCCCGTCGTGGCTACACCTTC. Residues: CSAARQARRGYTF. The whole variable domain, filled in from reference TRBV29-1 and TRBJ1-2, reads SAVISQKPSRDICQRGTSLTIQCQVDSQVTMMFWYRQQPGQSLTLIATANQGSEATYESGFVIDKFPISRPNLTFSTLTVSNMSPEDSSIYLCSAARQARRGYTFGSGTRLTVV.

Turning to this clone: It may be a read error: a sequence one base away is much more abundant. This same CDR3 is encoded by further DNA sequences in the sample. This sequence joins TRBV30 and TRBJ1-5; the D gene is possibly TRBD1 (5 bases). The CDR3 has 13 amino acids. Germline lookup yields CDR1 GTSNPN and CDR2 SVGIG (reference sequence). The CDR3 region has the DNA TGTGCCTGGAGTTTACAGGACAATCAGCCCCAACATTTT. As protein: CAWSLQDNQPQHF.

CDR3 bases: TGTGCCAGCAGTCTCCAGGGAGGTGGCGGGGAGCTGTTTTTT. Amino acids: CASSLQGGGGELFF. The V gene is TRBV3-1 (or the pseudogene TRBV3-2), the J gene TRBJ2-2; D perhaps matches TRBD2 (6 bases). CDR3 size: 14 residues. Germline V gene lookup returns CDR1 LGHDT and CDR2 YNNKEL (reference sequence). V was clipped by 6 bases and J by 7 bases, with 15 bases between them.

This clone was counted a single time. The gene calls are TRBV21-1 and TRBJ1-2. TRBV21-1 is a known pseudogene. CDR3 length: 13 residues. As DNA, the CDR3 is TGTGCCAGCATGAAACGGGTAAACTATGGCTACACCTTC. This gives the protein CASMKRVNYGYTF.

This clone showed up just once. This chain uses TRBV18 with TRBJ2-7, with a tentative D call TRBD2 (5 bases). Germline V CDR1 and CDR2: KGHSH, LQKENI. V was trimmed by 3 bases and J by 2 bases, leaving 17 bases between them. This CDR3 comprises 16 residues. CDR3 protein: CASSPRHVGVPYEQYF. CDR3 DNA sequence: TGTGCCAGCTCACCCCGTCATGTGGGAGTCCCCTACGAGCAGTACTTC.

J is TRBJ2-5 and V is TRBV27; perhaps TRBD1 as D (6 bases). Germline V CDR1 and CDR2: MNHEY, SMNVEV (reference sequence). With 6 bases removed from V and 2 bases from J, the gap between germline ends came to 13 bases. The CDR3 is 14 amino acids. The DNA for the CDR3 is TGTGCCAGCAGCGCAGACAGGTTACAAGAGACCCAGTACTTC. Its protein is CASSADRLQETQYF.